This T cell receptor beta chain was identified during a study of blood T cell repertoires in COVID-19. The table came from immunoSEQ multiplex PCR; TCRdb's copy has only in-frame clones and leaves some out. This table holds a few hundred thousand clones, approximately 92% found once. V was pared by 0 bases and J by 9 bases, with 13 bases between. Germline CDR1 SGHRS, CDR2 YFSETQ. The CDR3 is 15 residues long. The sequence was obtained from a woman aged 18-29 years in a cohort exposed to, infected with or recovered from COVID-19 (not recorded which). Sequencing was carried out using PBMCs or T cells enriched from blood (not recorded which). The V and J genes are TRBV5-1 and TRBJ1-6; D perhaps matches TRBD1 (6 bases). CDR3 DNA sequence: TGCGCCAGCAGCTTGGGGGCAGGGGATACTTCACCCCTCCACTTT. Encoded protein: CASSLGAGDTSPLHF. The full variable domain, its missing parts supplied by reference TRBV5-1 and TRBJ1-6, is KAGVTQTPRYLIKTRGQQVTLSCSPISGHRSVSWYQQTPGQGLQFLFEYFSETQRNKGNFPGRFSGRQFSNSRSEMNVSTLELGDSALYLCASSLGAGDTSPLHFGNGTRLTVT.